Shown below are 21 T cell receptor beta chains from a single sample sequenced in a study of T cells after yellow fever vaccination. MiXCR, run by TCRdb on the 5' RACE reads, gives a single entry per CDR3 protein. The data show fewer than 400,000 distinct CDR3 sequences, 6% to 8% seen once. Material: PBMCs, obtained 5 days after the yellow fever booster vaccination. All receptors come from a man aged 25-40 years who received the YFV17D yellow fever vaccine.

The chain couples TRBV20-1 to TRBJ2-1; 8 bases fit TRBD2. The CDR3 spans 15 residues. V dropped 6 bases and J dropped 1; count of bases not matched to a gene: 8. In germline, CDR1 is DFQATT, CDR2 SNEGSKA (reference sequence). The CDR3, as DNA: TGCAGTGCAGCGGGGGCATTTAGTTCCTACAATGAGCAGTTCTTC. Amino acid sequence: CSAAGAFSSYNEQFF.

This clonotype has only a few counts. The V and J genes are TRBV7-2 and TRBJ2-6, with a tentative D call TRBD2 (5 bases). The V gene lost 6 bases and the J gene lost 1 base, with 10 bases spanning the gap. Germline lookup yields CDR1 SGHTA and CDR2 FQGNSA. The CDR3 has 15 residues. The CDR3 is CASSSVASGANVLTF. The CDR3 nucleotides are TGTGCCAGCAGTAGCGTAGCTTCTGGGGCCAACGTCCTGACTTTC.

The chain joins TRBV9 to TRBJ2-2; D gene ambiguous. In germline, CDR1 is SGDLS, CDR2 YYNGEE. This CDR3 has 14 residues. The germline V and J ends were trimmed by 2 bases and 4 bases, with 9 bases remaining between them. The CDR3 coding sequence is TGTGCCAGCAGCGTCCGAACTTCCACCGGGGAGCTGTTTTTT. This codes for CASSVRTSTGELFF.

This clonotype has more than one count but fewer than ten. In DNA, the CDR3 is TGCAGTGCTAGCGAGGGTCGAGAGACCCAGTACTTC. As protein: CSASEGRETQYF. The V and J genes are TRBV20-1 and TRBJ2-5; perhaps TRBD2 as D (5 bases). Trimming removed 3 bases at V and 4 bases at J, with 9 bases between. The germline V gene encodes CDR1 DFQATT and CDR2 SNEGSKA (reference sequence). This CDR3 comprises 12 residues.

The chain links TRBV20-1 to TRBJ1-2; 7 bases are shared with TRBD1. Germline loops: CDR1 DFQATT, CDR2 SNEGSKA (reference sequence). The CDR3 loop spans 13 amino acids. Trimming removed 5 bases from V and 4 bases from J; junction bases left unmatched: 7. CDR3 in DNA: TGCAGTGCTTCTCCCGGGACAGTCTATGGCTACACCTTC. Translated: CSASPGTVYGYTF.

This chain links TRBV20-1 with TRBJ2-3; D is uncertain. Trimming removed 3 bases from V and 1 base from J, with 14 bases in between. Germline CDR1 is DFQATT and CDR2 is SNEGSKA (reference sequence). The CDR3 has 15 amino acids. CDR3 coding DNA: TGCAGTGCTAGTTGGGCACCCACAGGCACAGATACGCAGTATTTT. Its translation is CSASWAPTGTDTQYF.

The rearrangement links TRBV5-1 to TRBJ2-5; D gene unclear. This CDR3 has 15 amino acids. Trimming stripped 1 base from V and 2 bases from J, with 12 bases between. Per germline, CDR1 SGHRS and CDR2 YFSETQ. Written as DNA, the CDR3 is TGCGCCAGCAGCTTGCTCTTCGGTTCTCAAGAGACCCAGTACTTC. Residues: CASSLLFGSQETQYF.

The rearrangement joins TRBV7-3 to TRBJ2-2, with TRBD1 as a possible D gene (5 bases). V was shortened by 5 bases and J by 3 bases, with 13 bases between the two germline ends. Germline V lookup: CDR1 SGHTA, CDR2 FQGTGA. The CDR3 covers 15 residues. CDR3: CASSPVGADTGELFF. The CDR3 DNA sequence: TGTGCCAGCAGCCCTGTAGGGGCCGACACCGGGGAGCTGTTTTTT.

This clonotype was seen only a few times. V gene TRBV29-1 combines with J gene TRBJ2-3; D may correspond to TRBD1 or TRBD2 (5 bases each). The V and J ends lost 4 bases and 0 bases respectively, with 11 bases between them. Germline V gives CDR1 SQVTM, CDR2 ANQGSEA. This CDR3 spans 14 amino acids. CDR3 nucleotide sequence: TGCAGCGTTGGCCGGTGGGGGAGCACAGATACGCAGTATTTT. Its protein product is CSVGRWGSTDTQYF.

The table lists this clonotype with many counts. This rearrangement joins TRBV5-6 to TRBJ2-5; TRBD1 matches at 12 bases. With 4 bases clipped from V and 5 bases from J, the junction kept 9 bases outside the gene matches. Germline loops: CDR1 SGHDT, CDR2 YYEEEE. The CDR3 is 16 residues long. The CDR3 region is CASSNPGQGAWETQYF. The CDR3 bases are TGTGCCAGCAGCAATCCGGGACAGGGGGCTTGGGAGACCCAGTACTTC. Full variable domain (rest looked up from reference TRBV5-6 and TRBJ2-5): DAGVTQSPTHLIKTRGQQVTLRCSPKSGHDTVSWYQQALGQGPQFIFQYYEEEERQRGNFPDRFSGHQFPNYSSELNVNALLLGDSALYLCASSNPGQGAWETQYFGPGTRLLVL.

This chain joins TRBV12-3 or TRBV12-4 and TRBJ1-2, with 9 bases fitting TRBD1. V lost 5 bases and J lost 4; bases outside the gene matches: 8. The CDR3 is made up of 15 amino acids. The CDR3 protein is CASSIAGTGSYGYTF. For the CDR3, the DNA is TGTGCCAGCAGTATCGCCGGGACAGGGTCCTATGGCTACACCTTC.

J is TRBJ2-1 and V is TRBV2, with 9 bases matching TRBD1. Germline V lookup: CDR1 SNHLY, CDR2 FYNNEI. Unmatched junction bases numbered 7, after V lost 3 bases and J lost 7 bases. There are 15 residues in the CDR3. As DNA, the CDR3 is TGTGCCAGCAGTGAGGGACAGGGCCCCGCGAATGAGCAGTTCTTC. It translates to CASSEGQGPANEQFF.

Only a few counts were recorded for this clonotype. The chain uses TRBV9 and TRBJ2-5; 7 bases agree with TRBD2. This CDR3 has 14 residues. The V and J ends lost 3 bases and 5 bases, in that order; junction bases with no gene match: 7. CDR1 is SGDLS and CDR2 is YYNGEE in the germline V gene. The CDR3 is CASSAYGGGETQYF. The CDR3 DNA reads as TGTGCCAGCAGCGCGTATGGGGGGGGGGAGACCCAGTACTTC. The full variable domain, completed using reference TRBV9 and TRBJ2-5, is DSGVTQTPKHLITATGQRVTLRCSPRSGDLSVYWYQQSLDQGLQFLIQYYNGEERAKGNILERFSAQQFPDLHSELNLSSLELGDSALYFCASSAYGGGETQYFGPGTRLLVL.

This clonotype has a count of ten or more. The chain uses TRBV12-3 or TRBV12-4 and TRBJ2-2, with D perhaps matching TRBD1 or TRBD2 (6 bases each). V gave up 5 bases and J gave up 7 bases, with 23 bases separating them. CDR3 length: 17 residues. Here the CDR3 DNA reads TGTGCCAGCAGTCGCTTCCTCACCGCACAGGGAGGCGGGGAGCTGTTTTTT. Translating gives CASSRFLTAQGGGELFF.

There are many counts of this clonotype. The gene calls are TRBV29-1 and TRBJ2-1, with D uncertain. CDR1 is SQVTM, CDR2 ANQGSEA, per germline. This CDR3 contains 11 residues. V was clipped by 5 bases and J by 7 bases, with 9 bases between them. The CDR3: CSVRARNEQFF. For the CDR3, the DNA is TGCAGCGTTCGCGCCCGTAATGAGCAGTTCTTC.

This chain joins TRBV3-1 and TRBJ2-7; D is unclear. CDR3 length: 15 residues. Per germline, CDR1 LGHDT and CDR2 YNNKEL (reference sequence). With 0 bases removed from V and 6 bases from J, the gap between germline ends came to 15 bases. Here the CDR3 DNA reads TGTGCCAGCAGCCAAGATCCGGTCTCACCCGGCGAGCAGTACTTC. Translating gives CASSQDPVSPGEQYF.

V gene TRBV7-6 combines with J gene TRBJ2-6; 7 bases match TRBD1. The trim removed 3 bases at V and 2 bases at J, leaving 1 base unmatched. Per the germline V gene, CDR1 is SGHVS and CDR2 is FNYEAQ. The CDR3 is 15 amino acids. Here the CDR3 reads CASSFDRAGANVLTF. CDR3 sequence (DNA): TGTGCCAGCAGCTTCGACAGGGCTGGGGCCAACGTCCTGACTTTC. Full variable domain (rest looked up from reference TRBV7-6 and TRBJ2-6): GAGVSQSPRYKVTKRGQDVALRCDPISGHVSLYWYRQALGQGPEFLTYFNYEAQQDKSGLPNDRFSAERPEGSISTLTIQRTEQRDSAMYRCASSFDRAGANVLTFGAGSRLTVL.

This clonotype appeared many times. The chain carries TRBV27 and TRBJ2-3; 9 nucleotides align to TRBD1. The CDR3 is 20 amino acids. The V gene end was trimmed by 5 bases and the J gene end by 7 bases; junction bases not matched to a gene: 25. Germline CDR1 reads MNHEY; CDR2 reads SMNVEV (reference sequence). Here the CDR3 DNA reads TGTGCCAGCAGTACCTCATTCCGGGACAGGGATCGGCCCAGAACGAATACGCAGTATTTT. As protein: CASSTSFRDRDRPRTNTQYF.

The chain is built from TRBV10-3 and TRBJ1-6; TRBD1 might be the D (6 bases). V dropped 8 bases and J dropped 7 bases, with 12 bases sitting between them. The CDR3 length is 13 residues. Germline V gives CDR1 ENHRY, CDR2 SYGVKD. CDR3 amino acids: CAIRQALNSPLHF. CDR3 bases: TGTGCCATCCGACAGGCCCTAAATTCACCCCTCCACTTT.

This clonotype has at least ten counts. This chain uses TRBV4-3 with TRBJ2-1; D may be TRBD2 (6 bases). The CDR3 loop spans 16 amino acids. Germline CDR1 and CDR2: LGHNA and YSLEER. With 1 base removed from V and 0 bases from J, the gap between germline ends came to 10 bases. The CDR3 DNA sequence: TGCGCCAGCAGCCAAGTACGGCGGGGCTCCTACAATGAGCAGTTCTTC. Translation gives CASSQVRRGSYNEQFF.

The chain couples TRBV5-1 to TRBJ2-7, with 7 bases fitting TRBD2. The J segment lost 3 bases and the V segment lost 4 bases, leaving 13 bases of the junction unmatched. Germline V gene sequence: CDR1 SGHRS, CDR2 YFSETQ. The CDR3 extends over 16 amino acids. This CDR3 reads CASSLGRFREGYEQYF. The CDR3 nucleotides read TGCGCCAGCAGCCTTGGCCGGTTCAGGGAGGGCTACGAGCAGTACTTC. Together with reference TRBV5-1 and TRBJ2-7, the CDR3 gives the full variable domain: KAGVTQTPRYLIKTRGQQVTLSCSPISGHRSVSWYQQTPGQGLQFLFEYFSETQRNKGNFPGRFSGRQFSNSRSEMNVSTLELGDSALYLCASSLGRFREGYEQYFGPGTRLTVT.